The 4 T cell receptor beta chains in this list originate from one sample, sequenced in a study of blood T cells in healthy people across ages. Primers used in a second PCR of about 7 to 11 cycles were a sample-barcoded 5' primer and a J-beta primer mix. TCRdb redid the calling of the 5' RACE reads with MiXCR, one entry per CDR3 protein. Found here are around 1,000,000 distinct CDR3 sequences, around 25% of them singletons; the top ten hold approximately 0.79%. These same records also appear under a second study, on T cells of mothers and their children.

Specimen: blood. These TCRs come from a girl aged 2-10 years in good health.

CDR3 in DNA: TGTGCCACCAGTGACCCCAGCGATTATAGCAATCAGCCCCAGCATTTT. This gives the protein CATSDPSDYSNQPQHF. The chain uses TRBV24-1 and TRBJ1-5; no definite D call. This CDR3 spans 16 amino acids. V was cut by 4 bases and J by 0 bases, with 12 bases left in between. Germline V gene sequence: CDR1 KGHDR, CDR2 SFDVKD.

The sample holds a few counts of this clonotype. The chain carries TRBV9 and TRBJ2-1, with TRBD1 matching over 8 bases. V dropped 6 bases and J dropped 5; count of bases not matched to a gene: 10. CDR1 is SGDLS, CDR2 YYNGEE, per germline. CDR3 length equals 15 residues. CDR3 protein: CASTTGQDPNNEQFF. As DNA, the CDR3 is TGTGCCAGCACCACGGGACAGGACCCGAACAATGAGCAGTTCTTC. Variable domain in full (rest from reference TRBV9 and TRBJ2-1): DSGVTQTPKHLITATGQRVTLRCSPRSGDLSVYWYQQSLDQGLQFLIQYYNGEERAKGNILERFSAQQFPDLHSELNLSSLELGDSALYFCASTTGQDPNNEQFFGPGTRLTVL.

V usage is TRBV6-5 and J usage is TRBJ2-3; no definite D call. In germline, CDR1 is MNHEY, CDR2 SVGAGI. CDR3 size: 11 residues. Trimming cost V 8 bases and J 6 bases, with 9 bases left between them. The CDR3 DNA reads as TGTGCCAGCGGCCTTGGGGATACGCAGTATTTT. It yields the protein CASGLGDTQYF.

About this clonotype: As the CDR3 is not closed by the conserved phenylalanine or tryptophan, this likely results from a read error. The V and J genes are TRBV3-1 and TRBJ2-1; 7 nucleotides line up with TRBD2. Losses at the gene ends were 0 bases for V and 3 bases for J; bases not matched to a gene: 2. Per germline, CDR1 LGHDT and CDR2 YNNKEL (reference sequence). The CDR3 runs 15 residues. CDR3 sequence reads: CASSQEERGYNEQFL. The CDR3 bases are TGTGCCAGCAGCCAAGAGGAGCGGGGCTACAATGAGCAGTTCCTC.